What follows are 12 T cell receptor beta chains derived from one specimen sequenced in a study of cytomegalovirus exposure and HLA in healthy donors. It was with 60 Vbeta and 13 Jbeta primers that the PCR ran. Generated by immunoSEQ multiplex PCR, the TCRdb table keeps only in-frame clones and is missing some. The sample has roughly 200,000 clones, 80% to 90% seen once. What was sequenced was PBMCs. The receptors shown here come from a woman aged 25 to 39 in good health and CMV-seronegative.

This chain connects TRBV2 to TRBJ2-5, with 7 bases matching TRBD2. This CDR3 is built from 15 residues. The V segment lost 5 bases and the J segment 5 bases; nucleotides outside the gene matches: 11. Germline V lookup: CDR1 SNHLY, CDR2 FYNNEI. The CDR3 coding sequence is TGTGCCAGCAGTCTGGGACTAACTGGGGTCGAGACCCAGTACTTC. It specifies CASSLGLTGVETQYF.

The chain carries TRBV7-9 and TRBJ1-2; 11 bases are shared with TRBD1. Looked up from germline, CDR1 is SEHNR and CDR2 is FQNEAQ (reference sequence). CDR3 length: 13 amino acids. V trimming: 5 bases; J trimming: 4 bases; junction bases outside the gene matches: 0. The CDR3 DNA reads TGTGCCAGCAGCGGACAGGGGGCCTATGGCTACACCTTC. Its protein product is CASSGQGAYGYTF.

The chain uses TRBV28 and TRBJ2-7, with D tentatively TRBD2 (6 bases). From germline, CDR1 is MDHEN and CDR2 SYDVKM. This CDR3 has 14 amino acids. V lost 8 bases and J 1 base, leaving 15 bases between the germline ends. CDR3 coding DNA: TGTGCCAGCCTAGGGCGGGGTTTATCCTACGAGCAGTACTTC. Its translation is CASLGRGLSYEQYF.

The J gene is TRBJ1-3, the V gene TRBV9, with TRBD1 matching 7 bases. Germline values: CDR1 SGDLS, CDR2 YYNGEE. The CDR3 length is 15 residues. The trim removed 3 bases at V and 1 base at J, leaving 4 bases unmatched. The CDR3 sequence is CASSAVTGSGNTIYF. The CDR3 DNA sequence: TGTGCCAGCAGCGCCGTGACAGGGTCTGGAAACACCATATATTTT.

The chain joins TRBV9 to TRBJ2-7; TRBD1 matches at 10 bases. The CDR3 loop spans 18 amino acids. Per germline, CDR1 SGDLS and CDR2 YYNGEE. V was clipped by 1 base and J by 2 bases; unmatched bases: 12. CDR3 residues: CASSVSPLTGTGAYEQYF. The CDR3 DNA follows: TGTGCCAGCAGCGTATCCCCCTTAACCGGGACAGGGGCCTACGAGCAGTACTTC.

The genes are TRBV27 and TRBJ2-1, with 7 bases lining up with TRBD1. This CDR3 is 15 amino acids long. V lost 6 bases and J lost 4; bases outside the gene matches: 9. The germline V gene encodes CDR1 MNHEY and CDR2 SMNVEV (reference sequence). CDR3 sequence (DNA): TGTGCCAGCAGAAGACAGGGTGTAAGGTACAATGAGCAGTTCTTC. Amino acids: CASRRQGVRYNEQFF.

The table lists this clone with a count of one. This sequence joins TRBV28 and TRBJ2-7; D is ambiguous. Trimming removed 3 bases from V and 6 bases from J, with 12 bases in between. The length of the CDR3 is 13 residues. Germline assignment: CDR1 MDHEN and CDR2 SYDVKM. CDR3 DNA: TGTGCCAGCAGTTTCGTCGTGCCCGGCGAGCAGTACTTC. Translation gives CASSFVVPGEQYF.

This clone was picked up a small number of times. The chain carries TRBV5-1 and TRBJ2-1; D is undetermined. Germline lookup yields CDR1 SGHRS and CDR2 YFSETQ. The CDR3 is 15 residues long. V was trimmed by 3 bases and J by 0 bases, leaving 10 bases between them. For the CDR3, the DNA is TGCGCCAGCAGCTCGTCGAGCGACTCCTACAATGAGCAGTTCTTC. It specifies CASSSSSDSYNEQFF.

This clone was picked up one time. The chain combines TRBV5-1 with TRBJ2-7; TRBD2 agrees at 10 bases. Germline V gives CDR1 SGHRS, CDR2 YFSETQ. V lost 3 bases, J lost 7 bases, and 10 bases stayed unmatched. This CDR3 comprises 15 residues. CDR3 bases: TGCGCCAGCAGCTCCCACCTTACTAGCGGGGTTGAGCAGTACTTC. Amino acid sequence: CASSSHLTSGVEQYF.

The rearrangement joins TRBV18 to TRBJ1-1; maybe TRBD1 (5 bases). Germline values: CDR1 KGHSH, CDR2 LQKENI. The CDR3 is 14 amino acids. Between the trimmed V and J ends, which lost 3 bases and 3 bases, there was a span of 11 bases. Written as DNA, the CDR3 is TGTGCCAGCTCACCGGGGACTAGCGACACTGAAGCTTTCTTT. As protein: CASSPGTSDTEAFF.

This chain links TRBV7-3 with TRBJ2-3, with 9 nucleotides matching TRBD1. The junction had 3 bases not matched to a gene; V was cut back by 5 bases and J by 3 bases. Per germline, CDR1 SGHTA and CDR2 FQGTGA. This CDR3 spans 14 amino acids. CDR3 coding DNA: TGTGCCAGCAGCCGGGACAGGGTTACAGATACGCAGTATTTT. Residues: CASSRDRVTDTQYF.

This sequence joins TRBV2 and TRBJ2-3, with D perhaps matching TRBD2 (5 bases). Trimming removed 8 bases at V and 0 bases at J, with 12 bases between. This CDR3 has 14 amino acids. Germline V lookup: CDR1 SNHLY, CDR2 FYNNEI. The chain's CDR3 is CASVGGLSTDTQYF. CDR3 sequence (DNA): TGTGCCAGCGTTGGAGGACTGAGCACAGATACGCAGTATTTT.